Each of the 24 T cell receptor beta chains below was sequenced from the same sample in a study of CD8 T cells in ankylosing spondylitis. TCRdb called the 5' RACE reads again in MiXCR, with one record for every CDR3 protein. This table has about 510,000 distinct CDR3 sequences, over 4% appearing once. Study-wide results and limits: What appeared characteristic of ankylosing spondylitis blood was a TCR beta motif of eight highly homologous variants.

For these receptors, no antigen is known. The source material was blood, either unsorted or a sorted T cell fraction (not recorded which). These TCRs come from a male donor with ankylosing spondylitis.

This clonotype was found many times. This rearrangement joins TRBV19 to TRBJ1-5; D not certain. The V gene lost 4 bases and the J gene lost 1 base, with 5 bases spanning the gap. The CDR3 is 13 residues long. Germline V gene data show CDR1 as LNHDA and CDR2 as SQIVND (reference sequence). CDR3 nucleotides: TGTGCCAGTAGTAGAGCCAGCAATCAGCCCCAGCATTTT. It encodes CASSRASNQPQHF.

This clonotype has at least ten counts. The chain couples TRBV20-1 to TRBJ1-1; TRBD1 might be the D (5 bases). V lost 6 bases and J lost 1, with 12 bases in between. Germline CDR1 and CDR2: DFQATT and SNEGSKA (reference sequence). CDR3 length: 13 residues. This CDR3 reads CSAKGPANTEAFF. CDR3 nucleotide sequence: TGCAGTGCAAAGGGACCGGCGAACACTGAAGCTTTCTTT.

This chain uses TRBV11-2 with TRBJ2-7; D is uncertain. Germline lookup yields CDR1 SGHAT and CDR2 FQNNGV. V was trimmed by 3 bases and J by 2 bases, leaving 11 bases between them. This CDR3 is built from 14 residues. DNA of the CDR3: TGTGCCAGCAGCTTCTTCGGGCCTACCTACGAGCAGTACTTC. Amino acids: CASSFFGPTYEQYF.

This clonotype was seen many times. This sequence joins TRBV20-1 and TRBJ2-1; maybe TRBD2 (5 bases). The CDR3 is 18 residues long. Germline CDR1 and CDR2: DFQATT and SNEGSKA (reference sequence). The V end lost 1 base, the J end lost 8 bases, and 27 bases lay between the germline ends. CDR3 DNA: TGCAGTGCTAGAGCCCTGGGGAGACCCTCCAACATCTTTGATGAGCAGTTCTTC. Translation: CSARALGRPSNIFDEQFF.

Many counts were recorded for this clonotype. The rearrangement uses TRBV20-1 and TRBJ1-1; D remains ambiguous. Germline V gives CDR1 DFQATT, CDR2 SNEGSKA (reference sequence). The CDR3 contains 13 residues. V was trimmed by 6 bases and J by 1 base, leaving 12 bases between them. The CDR3 bases are TGCAGTGCCAACTATGCGTCGAACACTGAAGCTTTCTTT. This sequence encodes CSANYASNTEAFF.

At least ten counts were recorded for this clonotype. The chain joins TRBV4-3 to TRBJ1-3; 8 nucleotides line up with TRBD1. The CDR3 is made up of 15 amino acids. Losses at the gene ends were 6 bases for V and 0 bases for J; bases not matched to a gene: 4. Germline V gives CDR1 LGHNA, CDR2 YSLEER. CDR3 in DNA: TGCGCCAGCAGTCCTACAGGGGGCTCTGGAAACACCATATATTTT. As protein: CASSPTGGSGNTIYF.

This clonotype appeared many times. This chain uses TRBV11-2 with TRBJ2-4, with TRBD2 matching over 8 bases. This CDR3 comprises 17 residues. From germline, CDR1 is SGHAT and CDR2 FQNNGV. Trimming removed 5 bases from V and 8 bases from J; junction bases left unmatched: 17. DNA of the CDR3: TGTGCCAGCAGCCATCTCGGAGGACTAGCAGTGAGAGACATTCAGTACTTC. It encodes CASSHLGGLAVRDIQYF.

This clonotype was recorded many times. This chain links TRBV5-6 with TRBJ1-2; a possible D gene is TRBD1 (6 bases). Germline V gene sequence: CDR1 SGHDT, CDR2 YYEEEE. The ends were cut back, 4 bases at V and 2 bases at J, with 12 bases in the middle. This CDR3 has 14 residues. The CDR3 bases are TGTGCCAGCAGCAGGGACACGGAGAACTATGGCTACACCTTC. It encodes CASSRDTENYGYTF.

This clonotype was recorded many times. The chain employs TRBV27 and TRBJ2-1; 8 bases are shared with TRBD1. The CDR3 extends over 16 amino acids. After removal of 6 bases from V and 1 base from J, the junction contained 8 bases not matched to a gene. CDR1 is MNHEY and CDR2 is SMNVEV in the germline V gene (reference sequence). The CDR3 here is CASSKFRGPSYNEQFF. CDR3 DNA: TGTGCCAGCAGCAAATTCAGGGGGCCTTCCTACAATGAGCAGTTCTTC.

This clonotype was recorded at least ten times. The rearrangement uses TRBV4-3 and TRBJ1-4; 8 positions match TRBD1. This CDR3 is 18 amino acids long. V shed 5 bases and J 4 bases; nucleotides not matched to a gene: 15. Looked up from germline, CDR1 is LGHNA and CDR2 is YSLEER. CDR3 in DNA: TGCGCCAGCAGCTACAACCCGGGACAGGCGTATTTTAATGAAAAACTGTTTTTT. Its translation is CASSYNPGQAYFNEKLFF.

In its sample, this clonotype was seen many times. The V call is TRBV7-3, the J call TRBJ2-3, with TRBD2 matching over 10 bases. CDR3 length: 15 amino acids. Unmatched junction bases numbered 11, after V lost 5 bases and J lost 9 bases. Germline lookup yields CDR1 SGHTA and CDR2 FQGTGA. The chain's CDR3 is CASSNIAGGEGTQYF. The CDR3, as DNA: TGTGCCAGCAGCAACATAGCGGGGGGCGAGGGGACGCAGTATTTT.

This clonotype was seen at least ten times. The rearrangement uses TRBV20-1 and TRBJ2-2; D assignment may be TRBD1 or TRBD2 (5 bases each). Germline V lookup: CDR1 DFQATT, CDR2 SNEGSKA (reference sequence). Trimming took off 0 bases at V and 0 bases at J, with 17 bases between the two ends. This CDR3 has 18 amino acids. The CDR3 loop reads CSARDPGRPSANTGELFF. The CDR3, as DNA: TGCAGTGCTAGAGATCCGGGACGACCCTCCGCGAACACCGGGGAGCTGTTTTTT.

Many counts were recorded for this clonotype. The chain carries TRBV20-1 and TRBJ1-5, with a weak D call TRBD1 (5 bases). CDR1 and CDR2 from the germline V gene are DFQATT and SNEGSKA (reference sequence). V gave up 1 base and J gave up 2 bases, with 9 bases separating them. The CDR3 totals 14 residues. CDR3 in DNA: TGCAGTGCTAGAGCGGGGGGTCGCAATCAGCCCCAGCATTTT. Protein product: CSARAGGRNQPQHF.

The V and J genes are TRBV18 and TRBJ2-1; 7 nucleotides line up with TRBD1. CDR3 length equals 16 residues. Per germline, CDR1 KGHSH and CDR2 LQKENI. V trimming: 4 bases; J trimming: 3 bases; junction bases outside the gene matches: 9. The chain's CDR3 is CASSLLDRAFYNEQFF. The CDR3 DNA sequence: TGTGCCAGCTCACTTCTCGACAGGGCCTTCTACAATGAGCAGTTCTTC.

This clonotype has a count of ten or more. The rearrangement joins TRBV12-3 or TRBV12-4 to TRBJ2-2; no definite D call. The CDR3 is 13 amino acids. V was shortened by 3 bases and J by 3 bases, with 5 bases between the two germline ends. This CDR3 reads CASSFRYTGELFF. The DNA of the CDR3 is TGTGCCAGCAGTTTCCGCTACACCGGGGAGCTGTTTTTT.

This clonotype turned up a few times. The V and J genes are TRBV18 and TRBJ2-3; no clear D. Germline V gene sequence: CDR1 KGHSH, CDR2 LQKENI. The CDR3 extends over 13 amino acids. The V end was cut by 8 bases, the J end by 2 bases, with 11 bases between. The CDR3 DNA reads TGTGCCAGCCCTGGGCACCACACAGATACGCAGTATTTT. This sequence encodes CASPGHHTDTQYF. The whole variable domain, filled in from reference TRBV18 and TRBJ2-3, reads NAGVMQNPRHLVRRRGQEARLRCSPMKGHSHVYWYRQLPEEGLKFMVYLQKENIIDESGMPKERFSAEFPKEGPSILRIQQVVRGDSAAYFCASPGHHTDTQYFGPGTRLTVL.

This clonotype was picked up many times. This chain connects TRBV20-1 to TRBJ1-2; TRBD1 might be the D (5 bases). V was clipped by 5 bases and J by 0 bases, with 19 bases between them. The CDR3 spans 16 residues. Germline assignment: CDR1 DFQATT and CDR2 SNEGSKA (reference sequence). CDR3 sequence reads: CSALQEPGTTNYGYTF. Here the CDR3 DNA reads TGCAGTGCTCTCCAGGAACCGGGGACGACTAACTATGGCTACACCTTC.

This clonotype was seen at least ten times. The V and J genes are TRBV12-3 or TRBV12-4 and TRBJ1-6; D gene unclear. Deletions cut 1 base from V and 9 bases from J, with 13 bases between. The CDR3 is made up of 15 amino acids. The CDR3 sequence: CASSLDGSGGSPLHF. CDR3 DNA sequence: TGTGCCAGCAGTTTAGATGGCTCCGGTGGTTCACCCCTCCACTTT.

This clonotype was counted many times. The V and J genes are TRBV4-3 and TRBJ2-7, with D perhaps TRBD1 (6 bases). The germline V gene encodes CDR1 LGHNA and CDR2 YSLEER. V was cut by 3 bases and J by 3 bases, with 9 bases left in between. The CDR3 is 13 amino acids. In DNA, the CDR3 is TGCGCCAGCAGCCAGGACAGCCGCTACGAGCAGTACTTC. Residues: CASSQDSRYEQYF.

This clonotype is a singleton in its sample. The gene calls are TRBV9 and TRBJ2-1; 14 bases are shared with TRBD2. With V trimmed by 4 bases and J by 10 bases, 7 bases remained unmatched. Looked up from germline, CDR1 is SGDLS and CDR2 is YYNGEE. This CDR3 is 15 amino acids long. CDR3 loop: CASSPGLAGGLEQFF. The DNA for the CDR3 is TGTGCCAGCAGCCCAGGACTAGCGGGGGGACTAGAGCAGTTCTTC.

V is TRBV27 and J is TRBJ2-7; D ambiguous. The CDR3 totals 13 residues. CDR1 MNHEY and CDR2 SMNVEV come from the germline V gene (reference sequence). V was cut by 4 bases and J by 1 base, with 8 bases left in between. The CDR3 DNA reads TGTGCCAGCAGTTGGGCAGAGTCCTACGAGCAGTACTTC. Its translation is CASSWAESYEQYF.

Ten or more counts support this clonotype. This sequence joins TRBV6-2 or TRBV6-3 and TRBJ1-1; D gene uncertain. CDR3 length: 13 residues. V was shortened by 0 bases and J by 3 bases, with 5 bases between the two germline ends. Germline V gene sequence: CDR1 MNHEY, CDR2 SVGEGT. This chain's CDR3 is CASSYSRDTEAFF. The CDR3 coding sequence is TGTGCCAGCAGTTACTCCAGAGACACTGAAGCTTTCTTT.

This clonotype was detected ten times or more. The chain links TRBV4-3 to TRBJ2-3; 9 bases are shared with TRBD2. This CDR3 is 20 amino acids long. Germline lookup yields CDR1 LGHNA and CDR2 YSLEER. V shed 0 bases and J 1 base; nucleotides not matched to a gene: 14. The CDR3 protein is CASSQDWQLSGGPGTDTQYF. The CDR3 DNA reads as TGCGCCAGCAGCCAAGATTGGCAGTTAAGCGGGGGGCCTGGCACAGATACGCAGTATTTT.

This clonotype came up many times. V and J are TRBV4-3 and TRBJ2-1; D may match TRBD1 or TRBD2 (5 bases each). CDR1 and CDR2 from the germline V gene are LGHNA and YSLEER. V lost 4 bases, J lost 6 bases, and 16 bases lay in between. The CDR3 spans 15 residues. The CDR3 protein is CASSPSGTPGNEQFF. The CDR3 DNA sequence: TGCGCCAGCAGCCCATCCGGGACCCCAGGCAATGAGCAGTTCTTC.